The rows below give T cell receptor beta chains drawn from one sample of a study of tumor-infiltrating lymphocytes in oesophageal squamous cell carcinoma. TCRdb redid the calling of the PCR reads with MiXCR, one entry per CDR3 protein. The sample has approximately 15,000 distinct CDR3 sequences; about 50% are singletons. The source material was esophageal tumor tissue. These receptors originate from a male donor with esophageal squamous cell carcinoma. Each CDR3 is given with its conserved first and last residue. D genes are given only for firm matches. A row's size may be missing; if present it is once, few, many or a size class.

size: medium-sized; D: TRBD1; V: TRBV28; J: TRBJ1-1; DNA: TGTGCCAGCAACCTCTCAGGCAGGGGGGAAGCTTTCTTT; CDR3: CASNLSGRGEAFF
size: NA; D: NA; V: TRBV29-1; J: TRBJ2-3; DNA: TGCAGCGTTGAGGGGGCGCGAGATTCTAGCACAGATACGCAGTATTTT; CDR3: CSVEGARDSSTDTQYF
size: NA; D: NA; V: TRBV7-3; J: TRBJ2-5; DNA: TGTGCCAGCAGCCGCAACCCCCAAGAGACCCAGTACTTC; CDR3: CASSRNPQETQYF
size: NA; D: NA; V: TRBV28; J: TRBJ2-1; DNA: TGTGCCAGCAGCTACCGACAGGTTGATGAGCAGTTCTTC; CDR3: CASSYRQVDEQFF
size: few; D: NA; V: TRBV7-3; J: TRBJ2-7; DNA: TGTGCCAGCAGCTTAACCCGCACCTACGAGCAGTACTTC; CDR3: CASSLTRTYEQYF
size: NA; D: NA; V: TRBV7-3; J: TRBJ2-7; DNA: TGTGCCAGCAGCCTATCCGGCCCCCTCTCCTACGAGCAGTACTTC; CDR3: CASSLSGPLSYEQYF
size: NA; D: NA; V: TRBV7-2; J: TRBJ2-5; DNA: TGTGCCAGCAGCTTAGTAGGAACTAGCCTCGCTCGGCAAGAGACCCAGTACTTC; CDR3: CASSLVGTSLARQETQYF
size: NA; D: TRBD2; V: TRBV7-4; J: TRBJ2-1; DNA: TGTGCCAGCAGCCGGACTAGCGGAGTTAATGAGCAGTTCTTC; CDR3: CASSRTSGVNEQFF
size: NA; D: NA; V: TRBV5-1; J: TRBJ2-1; DNA: TGCGCCAGCAGCCTTACCGGGACAAACTACAATGAGCAGTTCTTC; CDR3: CASSLTGTNYNEQFF
size: many; D: TRBD1; V: TRBV4-2; J: TRBJ2-6; DNA: TGTGCCAGCAGCCACACAGGGGGCGCTGGGGCCAACGTCCTGACTTTC; CDR3: CASSHTGGAGANVLTF
size: NA; D: TRBD1; V: TRBV7-2; J: TRBJ2-7; DNA: TGTGCCAGCAGCTCCACTCGACAGGGCTCCTACAATGAGCAGTACTTC; CDR3: CASSSTRQGSYNEQYF
size: NA; D: TRBD1; V: TRBV25-1; J: TRBJ2-1; DNA: TGTGCCAGCCAAAAGGCCGGACAGGGAGGCCCCTACAATGAGCAGTTCTTC; CDR3: CASQKAGQGGPYNEQFF
size: NA; D: NA; V: TRBV7-3; J: TRBJ2-1; DNA: TGTGCCAGCAGCCGTACAGGCTCCTACGAGCAGTTCTTC; CDR3: CASSRTGSYEQFF
size: many; D: TRBD2; V: TRBV24-1; J: TRBJ2-3; DNA: TGTGCCACCAGCGATACTAGCGGGAGTTTGTTAGATACGCAGTATTTT; CDR3: CATSDTSGSLLDTQYF
size: NA; D: TRBD2; V: TRBV7-2; J: TRBJ2-5; DNA: TGTGCCAGCAGCTCGAGCGGGAGAGGTGAGACCCAGTACTTC; CDR3: CASSSSGRGETQYF
size: medium-sized; D: TRBD2; V: TRBV7-3; J: TRBJ2-7; DNA: TGTGCCAGCAGGTTCGCGGGGGGGAACGAGCAGTACTTC; CDR3: CASRFAGGNEQYF
size: few; D: NA; V: TRBV11-3; J: TRBJ2-5; DNA: TGTGCCAGCAGCTTAGGAATGGGCGGAGAGACCCAGTACTTC; CDR3: CASSLGMGGETQYF
size: NA; D: TRBD1; V: TRBV6-1; J: TRBJ2-1; DNA: TGTGCCAGCAGTCCCCCGGGACAGGGGGCTTTCGAGCAGTTCTTC; CDR3: CASSPPGQGAFEQFF
size: medium-sized; D: TRBD2; V: TRBV7-2; J: TRBJ2-7; DNA: TGTGCCAGCAGCTTGACTAGCGGAACCTACGAGCAGTACTTC; CDR3: CASSLTSGTYEQYF
size: NA; D: TRBD1; V: TRBV7-6; J: TRBJ2-7; DNA: TGTGCCAGCAGCTCGGACAGGGTGGGAGGAGAGCAGTACTTC; CDR3: CASSSDRVGGEQYF
size: NA; D: NA; V: TRBV10-3; J: TRBJ1-6; DNA: TGTGCCATCGGGGAGAACGTTTACGAGCAGTACTTT; CDR3: CAIGENVYEQYF
size: few; D: NA; V: TRBV7-2; J: TRBJ2-5; DNA: TGTGCCAGCAGCTTATCTCGGGGAATAGAGACCCAGTACTTC; CDR3: CASSLSRGIETQYF
size: NA; D: TRBD1; V: TRBV7-2; J: TRBJ2-1; DNA: TGTGCCACCGAACAGGGGTCCTACAATGAGCAGTTCTTC; CDR3: CATEQGSYNEQFF
size: once; D: TRBD1; V: TRBV7-4; J: TRBJ2-3; DNA: TGTGCCAGCAAGGACAGGAACACAGATACGCAGTATTTT; CDR3: CASKDRNTDTQYF
size: many; D: TRBD2; V: TRBV7-8; J: TRBJ2-5; DNA: TGTGCCAGCAGCTTAGTAGCGGGAGGGCTTGAGCAGTACTTC; CDR3: CASSLVAGGLEQYF
size: few; D: NA; V: TRBV7-2; J: TRBJ2-4; DNA: TGTGCCAGCAGCTTAGCTGGGACACACATTCAGTACTTC; CDR3: CASSLAGTHIQYF
size: few; D: TRBD2; V: TRBV27; J: TRBJ2-1; DNA: TGTGCCAGCAGTCCCTTAGCGGGCGGCTCCTACAATGAGCAGTTCTTC; CDR3: CASSPLAGGSYNEQFF
size: few; D: TRBD2; V: TRBV7-2; J: TRBJ2-3; DNA: TGTGCCAGCAGCCCCCTAGCGGGAGTGGTTGGTACGCAGTATTTT; CDR3: CASSPLAGVVGTQYF
size: NA; D: TRBD2; V: TRBV18; J: TRBJ2-1; DNA: TGTGCCAGCTCACCCCCGGGGCTAGCGGAAGAGCAGTTCTTC; CDR3: CASSPPGLAEEQFF
size: many; D: TRBD2; V: TRBV4-2; J: TRBJ2-3; DNA: TGTGCCAGCAGCCGGGGGGACTTGCGGGAGGCCACAGATACGCAGTATTTT; CDR3: CASSRGDLREATDTQYF
size: NA; D: NA; V: TRBV6-5; J: TRBJ1-1; DNA: TGTGCCAGCAGTGTGACAGCGAACACTGAAGCTTTCTTT; CDR3: CASSVTANTEAFF
size: NA; D: NA; V: TRBV7-3; J: TRBJ2-1; DNA: TGTGCCAGCAGCTTAACTCAGGGGAACAATGAGCAGTTCTTC; CDR3: CASSLTQGNNEQFF
size: NA; D: NA; V: TRBV7-4; J: TRBJ1-2; DNA: TGTGCCAGCAGGATATCCAATTTACCCCACTATGGCTACACCTTC; CDR3: CASRISNLPHYGYTF
size: NA; D: NA; V: TRBV7-2; J: TRBJ2-5; DNA: TGTGCCAGCAGCTTATCCAGGCAAGAGACCCAGTACTTC; CDR3: CASSLSRQETQYF
size: NA; D: NA; V: TRBV6-8; J: TRBJ1-2; DNA: TGTGCCAGCAAGCAGGGTGGGGCCTATGGCTACACCTTC; CDR3: CASKQGGAYGYTF
size: NA; D: NA; V: TRBV27; J: TRBJ2-1; DNA: TGTGCCAGCAGTCCCCAGGGTTGGGAGCAGTTCTTC; CDR3: CASSPQGWEQFF
size: many; D: NA; V: TRBV5-1; J: TRBJ2-7; DNA: TGCGCCAGCAGCTTGGGGACAGCCAACAATGAGCAGTACTTC; CDR3: CASSLGTANNEQYF
size: NA; D: TRBD2; V: TRBV7-9; J: TRBJ2-5; DNA: TGTGCCAGCAGCTCCACCGGGACTAGCTACAATGAGCAGTACTTC; CDR3: CASSSTGTSYNEQYF
size: NA; D: NA; V: TRBV19; J: TRBJ1-5; DNA: TGTGCCAGTACGTCAGTTTCGTTCGGTCAGCCCCAGCATTTT; CDR3: CASTSVSFGQPQHF
size: once; D: NA; V: TRBV20-1; J: TRBJ1-2; DNA: TGCAGTGCTAGAGTCAGCAACTATGGCTACACCTTC; CDR3: CSARVSNYGYTF
size: NA; D: TRBD1; V: TRBV7-2; J: TRBJ2-7; DNA: TGTGCCAGCAGCTTCCGGGACAGGGGGATCAACGAGCAGTACTTC; CDR3: CASSFRDRGINEQYF
size: many; D: NA; V: TRBV5-1; J: TRBJ1-2; DNA: TGCGCCAGCAGCACGGGGGGTGAGGGCTACACCTTC; CDR3: CASSTGGEGYTF
size: large; D: TRBD1; V: TRBV28; J: TRBJ2-3; DNA: TGTGCCAGCAGTCGGGACAGGGGTTGGACAGATACGCAGTATTTT; CDR3: CASSRDRGWTDTQYF
size: many; D: NA; V: TRBV6-1; J: TRBJ2-7; DNA: TGTGCCGGAAGGGGGGGGGGGCCCCGATTCTACGAGCAGTACTTC; CDR3: CAGRGGGPRFYEQYF
size: NA; D: TRBD2; V: TRBV14; J: TRBJ2-5; DNA: TGTGCCAGCAGCCCCCGGACTAGCGGTTTCGGGGAGACCCAGTACTTC; CDR3: CASSPRTSGFGETQYF
size: many; D: NA; V: TRBV11-2; J: TRBJ2-2; DNA: TGTGCCAGCAGCTTGTATCCTTGGCTAGCCAACACCGGGGAGCTGTTTTTT; CDR3: CASSLYPWLANTGELFF
size: many; D: NA; V: TRBV6-1; J: TRBJ2-3; DNA: TGTGCCAGCAGCCCGAGGGATACGCAGTATTTT; CDR3: CASSPRDTQYF
size: NA; D: NA; V: TRBV7-6; J: TRBJ2-7; DNA: TGTGCCAGCAGCTTACAGACCTATGAGCAGTACTTC; CDR3: CASSLQTYEQYF
size: NA; D: TRBD2; V: TRBV11-2; J: TRBJ2-5; DNA: TGTGCCAGCAGCCTAAAACCGGGGACTAGCGGGGGTATCGGAGAGACCCAGTACTTC; CDR3: CASSLKPGTSGGIGETQYF
size: few; D: NA; V: TRBV7-6; J: TRBJ1-4; DNA: TGTGCCAGCAGCTTAGGGGGACGGACGGGTGAAAAACTGTTTTTT; CDR3: CASSLGGRTGEKLFF
size: NA; D: NA; V: TRBV6-5; J: TRBJ2-1; DNA: TGTGCCAGCAGTGACTTCCGCTACGAGCAGTTCTTC; CDR3: CASSDFRYEQFF
size: few; D: NA; V: TRBV7-2; J: TRBJ2-1; DNA: TGTGCCAGCAGCCGCGGAAATTCAGGGGATGAGCAGTTCTTC; CDR3: CASSRGNSGDEQFF
size: many; D: NA; V: TRBV19; J: TRBJ2-7; DNA: TGTGCCAGTACCCTAGGGGCAGGGAGCTCCTACAATGAGCAGTACTTC; CDR3: CASTLGAGSSYNEQYF
size: once; D: NA; V: TRBV7-2; J: TRBJ2-1; DNA: TGTGCCAGCAGCTTAGCGCTTATGGGCCTGAGCTCCTACGAGCAGTTCTTC; CDR3: CASSLALMGLSSYEQFF
size: many; D: NA; V: TRBV24-1; J: TRBJ2-7; DNA: TGTGCCACCAGTGACCGTACTGGAACCTACGAGCAGTACTTC; CDR3: CATSDRTGTYEQYF
size: large; D: NA; V: TRBV7-2; J: TRBJ1-4; DNA: TGTGCCAGCAGCGCCCGGGATCTGAATGAAAAACTGTTTTTT; CDR3: CASSARDLNEKLFF
size: few; D: NA; V: TRBV23-1; J: TRBJ2-4; DNA: NA; CDR3: CASMKLRVKLWLHLRF